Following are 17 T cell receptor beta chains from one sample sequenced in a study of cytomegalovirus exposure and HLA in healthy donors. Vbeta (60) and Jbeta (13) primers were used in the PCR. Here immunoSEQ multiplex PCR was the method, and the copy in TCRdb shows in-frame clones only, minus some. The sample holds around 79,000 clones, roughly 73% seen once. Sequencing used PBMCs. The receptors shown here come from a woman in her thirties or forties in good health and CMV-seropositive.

Written as DNA, the CDR3 is TGTGCCAGCAGTTCGACAGGCTATAATCAGCCCCAGCATTTT. As protein: CASSSTGYNQPQHF. This chain uses TRBV28 with TRBJ1-5, with D perhaps TRBD1 (6 bases). In germline, CDR1 is MDHEN, CDR2 SYDVKM. Between the trimmed V and J ends, which lost 4 bases and 4 bases, there was a span of 11 bases. This CDR3 comprises 14 residues.

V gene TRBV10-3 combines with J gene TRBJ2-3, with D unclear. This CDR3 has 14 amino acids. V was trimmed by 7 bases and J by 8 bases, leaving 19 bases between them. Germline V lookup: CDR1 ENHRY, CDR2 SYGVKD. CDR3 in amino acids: CAIMPGSGIGTQYF. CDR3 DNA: TGTGCCATCATGCCCGGGTCCGGAATTGGTACGCAGTATTTT.

CDR3 bases: TGTGCCAGCAGTTTTCTGGGGCAGGGGGGCAATCAGCCCCAGCATTTT. It yields the protein CASSFLGQGGNQPQHF. The V and J genes are TRBV27 and TRBJ1-5; 7 bases line up with TRBD1. Germline assignment: CDR1 MNHEY and CDR2 SMNVEV (reference sequence). V shed 3 bases and J 2 bases; nucleotides not matched to a gene: 7. The length of the CDR3 is 16 residues.

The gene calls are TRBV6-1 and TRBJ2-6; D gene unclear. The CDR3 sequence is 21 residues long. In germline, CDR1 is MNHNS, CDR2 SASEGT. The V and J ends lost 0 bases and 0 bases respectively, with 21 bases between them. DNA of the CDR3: TGTGCCAGCAGTGAAGCCCATGTGGGTAACACAGTCAGCTCTGGGGCCAACGTCCTGACTTTC. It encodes CASSEAHVGNTVSSGANVLTF.

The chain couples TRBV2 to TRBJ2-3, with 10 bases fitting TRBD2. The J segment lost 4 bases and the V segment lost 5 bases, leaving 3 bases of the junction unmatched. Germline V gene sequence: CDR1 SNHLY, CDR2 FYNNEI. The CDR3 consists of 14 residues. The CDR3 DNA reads TGTGCCAGCAGTCAGCGGGGGGGCGCAGATACGCAGTATTTT. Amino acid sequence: CASSQRGGADTQYF. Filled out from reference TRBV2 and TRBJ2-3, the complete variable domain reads EPEVTQTPSHQVTQMGQEVILRCVPISNHLYFYWYRQILGQKVEFLVSFYNNEISEKSEIFDDQFSVERPDGSNFTLKIRSTKLEDSAMYFCASSQRGGADTQYFGPGTRLTVL.

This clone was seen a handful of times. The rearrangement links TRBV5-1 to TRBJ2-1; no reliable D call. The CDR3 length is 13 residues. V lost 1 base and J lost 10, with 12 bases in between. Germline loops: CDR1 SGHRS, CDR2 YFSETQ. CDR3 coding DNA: TGCGCCAGCAGCTTGTTTCCGAACTCCGAGCAGTTCTTC. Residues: CASSLFPNSEQFF.

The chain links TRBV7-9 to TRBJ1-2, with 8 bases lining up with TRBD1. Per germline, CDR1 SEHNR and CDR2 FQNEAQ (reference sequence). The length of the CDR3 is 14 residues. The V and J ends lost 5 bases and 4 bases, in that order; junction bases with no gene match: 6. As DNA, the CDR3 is TGTGCCAGCAGCCAAGGACAGGGCGGCTATGGCTACACCTTC. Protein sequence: CASSQGQGGYGYTF.

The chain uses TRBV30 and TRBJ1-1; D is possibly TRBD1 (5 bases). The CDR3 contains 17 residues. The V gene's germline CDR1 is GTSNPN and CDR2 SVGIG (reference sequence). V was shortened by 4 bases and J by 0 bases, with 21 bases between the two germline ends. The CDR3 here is CAWTSFTGEAVNTEAFF. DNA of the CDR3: TGTGCCTGGACCTCCTTCACGGGGGAAGCCGTGAACACTGAAGCTTTCTTT. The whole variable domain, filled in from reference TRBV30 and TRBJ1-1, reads SQTIHQWPATLVQPVGSPLSLECTVEGTSNPNLYWYRQAAGRGLQLLFYSVGIGQISSEVPQNLSASRPQDRQFILSSKKLLLSDSGFYLCAWTSFTGEAVNTEAFFGQGTRLTVV.

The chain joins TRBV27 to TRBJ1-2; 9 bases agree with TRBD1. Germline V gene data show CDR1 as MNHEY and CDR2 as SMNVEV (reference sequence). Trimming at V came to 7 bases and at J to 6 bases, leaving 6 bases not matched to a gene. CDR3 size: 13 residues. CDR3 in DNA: TGTGCCAGCACCCGGACAGGGGACCATGGCTACACCTTC. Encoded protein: CASTRTGDHGYTF.

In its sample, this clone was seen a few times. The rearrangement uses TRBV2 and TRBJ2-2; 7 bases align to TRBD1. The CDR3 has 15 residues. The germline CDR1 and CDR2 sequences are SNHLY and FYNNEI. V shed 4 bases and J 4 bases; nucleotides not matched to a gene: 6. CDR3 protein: CASSALGQATGELFF. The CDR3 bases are TGTGCCAGCAGTGCCCTCGGACAGGCCACCGGGGAGCTGTTTTTT.

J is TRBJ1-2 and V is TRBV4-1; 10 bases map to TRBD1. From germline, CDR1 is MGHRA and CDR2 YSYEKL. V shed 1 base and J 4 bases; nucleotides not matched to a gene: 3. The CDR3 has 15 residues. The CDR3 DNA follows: TGCGCCAGCAGCCAAGCCCGGGACAGGGGCTATGGCTACACCTTC. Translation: CASSQARDRGYGYTF.

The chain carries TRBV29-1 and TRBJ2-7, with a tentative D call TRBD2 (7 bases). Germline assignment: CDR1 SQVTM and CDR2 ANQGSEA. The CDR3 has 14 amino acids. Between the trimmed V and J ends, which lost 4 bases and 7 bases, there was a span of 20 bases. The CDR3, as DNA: TGCAGCGTTGTTGCGGGGGCAAAGAGTTTGGAGCAGTACTTC. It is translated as CSVVAGAKSLEQYF.

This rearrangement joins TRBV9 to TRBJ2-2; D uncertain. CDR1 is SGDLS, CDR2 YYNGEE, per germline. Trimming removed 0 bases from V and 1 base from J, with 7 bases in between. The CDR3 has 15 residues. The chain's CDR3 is CASSVATGNTGELFF. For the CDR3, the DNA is TGTGCCAGCAGCGTAGCTACGGGGAACACCGGGGAGCTGTTTTTT.

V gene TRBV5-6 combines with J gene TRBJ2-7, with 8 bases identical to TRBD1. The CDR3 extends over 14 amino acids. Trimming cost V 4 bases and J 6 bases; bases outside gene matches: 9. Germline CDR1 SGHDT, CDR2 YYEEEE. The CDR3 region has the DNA TGTGCCAGCAGCCGACAGGGGATGGGGAGCGAGCAGTACTTC. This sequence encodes CASSRQGMGSEQYF.

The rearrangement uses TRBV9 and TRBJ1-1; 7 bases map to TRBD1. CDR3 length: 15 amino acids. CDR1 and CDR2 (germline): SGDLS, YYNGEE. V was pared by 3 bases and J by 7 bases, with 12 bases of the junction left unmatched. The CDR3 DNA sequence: TGTGCCAGCAGCGCGGAGGGGGCACTCACGGGTGAAGCTTTCTTT. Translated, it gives CASSAEGALTGEAFF.

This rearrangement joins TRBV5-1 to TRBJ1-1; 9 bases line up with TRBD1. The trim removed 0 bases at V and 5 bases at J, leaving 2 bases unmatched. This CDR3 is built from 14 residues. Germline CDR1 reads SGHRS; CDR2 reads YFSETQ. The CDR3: CASSLGQGGTEAFF. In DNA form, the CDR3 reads TGCGCCAGCAGCTTGGGACAGGGGGGGACTGAAGCTTTCTTT.

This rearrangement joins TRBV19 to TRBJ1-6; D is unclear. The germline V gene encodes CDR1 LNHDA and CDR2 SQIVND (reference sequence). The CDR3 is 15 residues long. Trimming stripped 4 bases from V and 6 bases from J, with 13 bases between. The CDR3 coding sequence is TGTGCCAGTAGTACGTTGGCAGCGTCTAATTCACCCCTCCACTTT. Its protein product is CASSTLAASNSPLHF.